This T cell receptor (beta chain) was recovered during a study of cytomegalovirus exposure and HLA in healthy donors. The primer mix had 60 Vbeta and 13 Jbeta primers. Here immunoSEQ multiplex PCR was the method, and the copy in TCRdb shows in-frame clones only, minus some. Among about 130,000 clones, approximately 80% were seen once, and the ten largest hold 1%. The length of the CDR3 is 15 residues. CDR1 and CDR2 (germline): MNHEY, SVGAGI. The germline V and J ends were trimmed by 6 bases and 4 bases, with 18 bases remaining between them. The clonotype comes from a man between 35 and 55 years old in good health and CMV-seronegative. The sample taken for sequencing was PBMCs. The V call is TRBV6-5, the J call TRBJ1-1; TRBD1 is a possible D gene (5 bases). CDR3 in amino acids: CASRLNRRQTTEAFF. The CDR3 DNA reads TGTGCCAGCAGGCTAAACCGTCGACAGACCACTGAAGCTTTCTTT.